A single sample is the source of the 29 T cell receptor beta chains below, sequenced in a study of blood T cell repertoires in COVID-19. Only in-frame clones appear in the TCRdb table, and some are missing; sequencing was by immunoSEQ multiplex PCR. Found here are more than 200,000 clones, approximately 90% of them singletons; the top ten hold approximately 4.2%. The sequenced sample was PBMCs or T cells enriched from blood (not recorded which). The receptor set was obtained from a woman aged 25 to 39 who had recovered from COVID-19.

The J gene is TRBJ1-2, the V gene TRBV15, with a possible D match to TRBD1 (6 bases). Trimming pared 4 bases from V and 5 bases from J, leaving 14 bases between. The CDR3 contains 14 residues. Germline V gene lookup returns CDR1 LNHNV and CDR2 YYDKDF (reference sequence). This chain's CDR3 is CATSTSGGAYGYTF. CDR3 DNA: TGTGCCACCAGCACTTCGGGGGGGGCGTATGGCTACACCTTC.

The CDR3 loop reads CASSRRTGLRKTQYF. The CDR3 nucleotides read TGTGCCAGCAGTCGCAGAACAGGGTTGAGAAAGACCCAGTACTTC. The V and J genes are TRBV28 and TRBJ2-5; TRBD1 might be the D (6 bases). CDR3 size: 15 residues. Trimming took 5 bases from V and 6 from J, leaving 19 bases between them. Germline V gene sequence: CDR1 MDHEN, CDR2 SYDVKM.

The chain joins TRBV6-5 to TRBJ1-4; 12 nucleotides match TRBD1. The CDR3 sequence is 15 residues long. The germline V gene encodes CDR1 MNHEY and CDR2 SVGAGI. V shed 4 bases, J shed 13 bases, and the junction held 10 bases outside the gene matches. The CDR3 DNA is TGTGCCAGCAGTTCGTGGGACAGGGGGCGAGTTGGACTGTTTTTT. Amino acids: CASSSWDRGRVGLFF.

The sample holds a few counts of this clone. The chain combines TRBV9 with TRBJ2-1; 11 nucleotides agree with TRBD2. This CDR3 is built from 15 residues. Germline CDR1 and CDR2: SGDLS and YYNGEE. V lost 0 bases to trimming and J lost 5 bases; unmatched junction nucleotides: 1. The CDR3: CASSVASGRNNEQFF. The DNA for the CDR3 is TGTGCCAGCAGCGTAGCTAGCGGGAGGAACAATGAGCAGTTCTTC.

V is TRBV4-3 and J is TRBJ2-1; no clear D gene. The CDR3 is 14 amino acids. The V and J ends lost 1 base and 8 bases respectively, with 12 bases between them. The germline CDR1 and CDR2 sequences are LGHNA and YSLEER. Here the CDR3 DNA reads TGCGCCAGCAGCCAAGTCGGGTCCGGGTATGAGCAGTTCTTC. This translates into CASSQVGSGYEQFF.

The chain links TRBV28 to TRBJ1-5; 8 bases are shared with TRBD1. Germline V CDR1 and CDR2: MDHEN, SYDVKM. The CDR3 is made up of 14 amino acids. The junction had 4 bases not matched to a gene; V was cut back by 6 bases and J by 3 bases. CDR3 residues: CASRAGGTNQPQHF. CDR3 sequence (DNA): TGTGCCAGCAGGGCAGGGGGCACCAATCAGCCCCAGCATTTT.

The chain employs TRBV4-1 and TRBJ2-7; 12 bases are shared with TRBD2. With V trimmed by 1 base and J by 2 bases, 0 bases remained unmatched. This CDR3 spans 15 amino acids. CDR1 and CDR2 (germline): MGHRA, YSYEKL. In DNA, the CDR3 is TGCGCCAGCAGCCAAGGACTAGCGGGAGCCTACGAGCAGTACTTC. Protein sequence: CASSQGLAGAYEQYF.

This clone has just a few counts. J is TRBJ1-2 and V is TRBV11-2; 7 nucleotides match TRBD1. The germline CDR1 and CDR2 sequences are SGHAT and FQNNGV. The CDR3 is 14 amino acids. J gave up 7 bases and V 3 bases, and 8 bases lay outside the gene matches. The CDR3 DNA follows: TGTGCCAGCAGCTTGGGCGCAGGGGGTCGTGGCTACACCTTC. This gives the protein CASSLGAGGRGYTF.

This chain uses TRBV6-5 with TRBJ1-2; maybe TRBD1 (6 bases). Trimming shortened V by 6 bases and J by 2 bases, and 13 bases separated the two germline ends. The CDR3 has 14 amino acids. In germline, CDR1 is MNHEY, CDR2 SVGAGI. The CDR3 sequence: CASRNNRENYGYTF. CDR3 in DNA: TGTGCCAGCAGGAACAACAGGGAGAACTATGGCTACACCTTC.

The chain joins TRBV5-1 to TRBJ1-1, with TRBD1 matching over 7 bases. The CDR3 covers 18 residues. Germline trimming cut 2 bases from V and 4 bases from J; bases unmatched to any gene: 17. Germline-derived CDR1 and CDR2 are SGHRS and YFSETQ. CDR3: CASSLPNKTGDPGTEAFF. In DNA form, the CDR3 reads TGCGCCAGCAGCTTACCGAATAAAACAGGGGACCCAGGCACTGAAGCTTTCTTT.

The rearrangement joins TRBV4-2 to TRBJ2-5, with D maybe TRBD2 (6 bases). Germline loops: CDR1 LGHNA, CDR2 YNFKEQ. V lost 0 bases and J lost 3, with 17 bases in between. The CDR3 is made up of 17 amino acids. The CDR3 loop reads CASSQDTISGNKETQYF. CDR3 coding DNA: TGTGCCAGCAGCCAAGATACAATTAGCGGAAACAAAGAGACCCAGTACTTC.

V gene TRBV28 combines with J gene TRBJ2-1; D call uncertain. Trimming removed 1 base from V and 2 bases from J, with 9 bases in between. Germline CDR1 is MDHEN and CDR2 is SYDVKM. The CDR3 is 15 residues long. CDR3 amino acids: CASSLSPSTYNEQFF. The CDR3 DNA is TGTGCCAGCAGTTTATCCCCATCCACCTACAATGAGCAGTTCTTC.

This clone came up once. The V gene is TRBV28, the J gene TRBJ2-1, with D tentatively TRBD2 (6 bases). V was pared by 3 bases and J by 6 bases, with 15 bases between. The CDR3 spans 15 residues. Germline V CDR1 and CDR2: MDHEN, SYDVKM. The CDR3 region has the DNA TGTGCCAGCAGTTTTCGCGGGGTACTACTCAATGAGCAGTTCTTC. It encodes CASSFRGVLLNEQFF. The whole variable domain, filled in from reference TRBV28 and TRBJ2-1, reads DVKVTQSSRYLVKRTGEKVFLECVQDMDHENMFWYRQDPGLGLRLIYFSYDVKMKEKGDIPEGYSVSREKKERFSLILESASTNQTSMYLCASSFRGVLLNEQFFGPGTRLTVL.

The rearrangement uses TRBV30 and TRBJ2-5; 9 positions match TRBD1. This CDR3 is built from 14 residues. Germline CDR1 reads GTSNPN; CDR2 reads SVGIG (reference sequence). V lost 4 bases and J lost 0; bases outside the gene matches: 3. CDR3 region: CAWIRQGDQETQYF. The CDR3 DNA is TGTGCCTGGATAAGACAGGGGGACCAAGAGACCCAGTACTTC.

This chain links TRBV28 with TRBJ2-4, with D possibly TRBD1 on 6 matching bases. The CDR3 extends over 14 amino acids. The V gene lost 5 bases and the J gene lost 6 bases, with 14 bases spanning the gap. Germline V gives CDR1 MDHEN, CDR2 SYDVKM. The CDR3 loop reads CASSITGTPNIQYF. The CDR3 DNA reads TGTGCCAGCAGTATTACAGGGACCCCAAACATTCAGTACTTC.

This rearrangement joins TRBV4-1 to TRBJ1-1; 9 nucleotides agree with TRBD1. Germline V gene sequence: CDR1 MGHRA, CDR2 YSYEKL. V was clipped by 0 bases and J by 5 bases; unmatched bases: 7. This CDR3 region has 16 residues. Written as DNA, the CDR3 is TGCGCCAGCAGCCAAGATCTGTGGGGGACAGGGACTGAAGCTTTCTTT. This encodes CASSQDLWGTGTEAFF.

This clone showed up just once. The chain links TRBV7-2 to TRBJ2-3, with a tentative D call TRBD2 (6 bases). The CDR3 has 14 amino acids. Trimming stripped 2 bases from V and 5 bases from J, with 11 bases between. CDR1 is SGHTA, CDR2 FQGNSA, per germline. CDR3 nucleotides: TGTGCCAGCAGCTTAAGTCGGGGGAGAGATACGCAGTATTTT. Translating it yields CASSLSRGRDTQYF.

The rearrangement uses TRBV5-1 and TRBJ2-7; 7 bases are shared with TRBD1. There are 14 residues in the CDR3. Germline V gene data show CDR1 as SGHRS and CDR2 as YFSETQ. V lost 4 bases, J lost 3 bases, and 7 bases stayed unmatched. The CDR3: CASSETTGRYEQYF. The CDR3 nucleotides read TGCGCCAGCAGCGAGACGACAGGGCGCTACGAGCAGTACTTC.

The CDR3 nucleotides are TGCAGTGGAGGCAATGAGCAGTTCTTC. It yields the protein CSGGNEQFF. This chain connects TRBV20-1 to TRBJ2-1; D gene unclear. V was cut by 7 bases and J by 6 bases, with 4 bases left in between. The CDR3 extends over 9 amino acids. In germline, CDR1 is DFQATT, CDR2 SNEGSKA (reference sequence).

This sequence joins TRBV23-1 and TRBJ2-7; 9 nucleotides match TRBD2. TRBV23-1 is reported as an ORF; its role is uncertain. CDR3 length equals 20 residues. Germline trimming cut 0 bases from V and 0 bases from J; bases unmatched to any gene: 15. CDR3 bases: TGCGCCAGCAGTCAATCGGACCCCCTTAGCGGGAGTTCTCCCTCCTACGAGCAGTACTTC. Protein product: CASSQSDPLSGSSPSYEQYF.

V and J are TRBV7-2 and TRBJ2-3; the match to TRBD2 covers 10 bases. Per germline, CDR1 SGHTA and CDR2 FQGNSA. The V and J ends lost 0 bases and 4 bases, in that order; junction bases with no gene match: 13. This CDR3 region has 19 residues. CDR3 DNA sequence: TGTGCCAGCAGCTTAGCGCTCGGGCTAGCGGGAGTTCGCTCAGATACGCAGTATTTT. Protein sequence: CASSLALGLAGVRSDTQYF.

This chain connects TRBV18 to TRBJ2-5; 7 nucleotides match TRBD2. CDR1 KGHSH and CDR2 LQKENI come from the germline V gene. This CDR3 region has 18 residues. V lost 6 bases, J lost 2 bases, and 18 bases stayed unmatched. DNA of the CDR3: TGTGCCAGCTCCACCAACGGGGGAGGGGTCCCGTGGCAAGAGACCCAGTACTTC. Protein sequence: CASSTNGGGVPWQETQYF.

The chain links TRBV18 to TRBJ1-1; D is undetermined. This CDR3 region has 13 residues. Germline assignment: CDR1 KGHSH and CDR2 LQKENI. V was cut by 3 bases and J by 11 bases, with 16 bases left in between. As DNA, the CDR3 is TGTGCCAGCTCACCCGGCGGAGGAGAGGATGCTTTCTTT. Encoded protein: CASSPGGGEDAFF.

J is TRBJ1-6 and V is TRBV2, with 7 bases matching TRBD1. V trimming: 2 bases; J trimming: 10 bases; junction bases outside the gene matches: 11. CDR1 is SNHLY, CDR2 FYNNEI, per germline. This CDR3 region has 16 residues. This chain's CDR3 is CASSELGGRGSSPLHF. In DNA, the CDR3 is TGTGCCAGCAGTGAACTTGGGGGCAGGGGGAGCTCACCCCTCCACTTT.

This clone occurred many times. The genes are TRBV19 and TRBJ1-3, with D possibly TRBD1 on 5 matching bases. Germline V gene data show CDR1 as LNHDA and CDR2 as SQIVND (reference sequence). The CDR3 spans 16 residues. V was pared by 5 bases and J by 0 bases, with 14 bases between. The CDR3 bases are TGTGCCAGTAGTGATTCAGGGTTCCTCTCTGGAAACACCATATATTTT. Amino acids: CASSDSGFLSGNTIYF.

This chain uses TRBV4-2 with TRBJ1-6; D unresolved. V lost 0 bases, J lost 8 bases, and 5 bases lay in between. CDR1 is LGHNA, CDR2 YNFKEQ, per germline. The CDR3 has 13 amino acids. In DNA form, the CDR3 reads TGTGCCAGCAGCCAAGATACAGATTCACCCCTCCACTTT. Its protein product is CASSQDTDSPLHF.

This clone was counted many times. The gene calls are TRBV5-1 and TRBJ2-7, with TRBD1 identical over 10 bases. This CDR3 contains 15 residues. From germline, CDR1 is SGHRS and CDR2 YFSETQ. V shed 3 bases, J shed 5 bases, and the junction held 8 bases outside the gene matches. The CDR3 sequence: CASSSRTGGSDEQYF. The CDR3 nucleotides read TGCGCCAGCAGCTCCCGGACAGGGGGTAGCGACGAGCAGTACTTC. Using reference TRBV5-1 and TRBJ2-7 for the parts outside the CDR3, the full variable domain is KAGVTQTPRYLIKTRGQQVTLSCSPISGHRSVSWYQQTPGQGLQFLFEYFSETQRNKGNFPGRFSGRQFSNSRSEMNVSTLELGDSALYLCASSSRTGGSDEQYFGPGTRLTVT.

The chain links TRBV7-9 to TRBJ1-6; maybe TRBD1 (5 bases). V shed 0 bases and J shed 10 bases, with 19 bases lying between them. The germline V gene has CDR1 SEHNR and CDR2 FQNEAQ (reference sequence). The CDR3 has 17 amino acids. CDR3 in amino acids: CASSLAVPPGGDSPLHF. Here the CDR3 DNA reads TGTGCCAGCAGCTTAGCGGTTCCGCCTGGCGGGGACTCACCCCTCCACTTT. Complete variable domain (other parts from reference TRBV7-9 and TRBJ1-6): DTGVSQNPRHKITKRGQNVTFRCDPISEHNRLYWYRQTLGQGPEFLTYFQNEAQLEKSRLLSDRFSAERPKGSFSTLEIQRTEQGDSAMYLCASSLAVPPGGDSPLHFGNGTRLTVT.

The gene calls are TRBV29-1 and TRBJ2-2, with TRBD2 matching 12 bases. V shed 4 bases, J shed 4 bases, and the junction held 4 bases outside the gene matches. The V gene's germline CDR1 is SQVTM and CDR2 ANQGSEA. The CDR3 has 15 amino acids. The CDR3 sequence is CSVVGLAGPTGELFF. The CDR3, as DNA: TGCAGCGTTGTGGGACTAGCGGGCCCCACCGGGGAGCTGTTTTTT.